These T cell receptor beta chains were read from a single sample in a study of OX40 agonist ivuxolimab in advanced cancers. The data were produced by immunoSEQ multiplex PCR, yet TCRdb's version contains in-frame clones alone and is incomplete. The profile covers approximately 48,000 clones, with about 83% appearing a single time and 10% taken by the ten largest. The specimen was CD4+ or CD8+ T cells sorted from blood, collected in a trial of the OX40 agonist ivuxolimab. The source is an adult with an advanced solid tumor such as melanoma, head and neck, liver or kidney cancer. The CDR3 runs from the conserved cysteine through the conserved F or W. A D gene is named only where the DNA matches it firmly.

>-|TRBV7-9|TRBJ2-7
TGTGCCAGCAGCTTCGTAAACACGGACGAGCAGTACTTC
CASSFVNTDEQYF
>-|TRBV12-5|TRBJ2-7
TGTGCTAGTTCAGGGTTAGCCTACGAGCAGTACTTC
CASSGLAYEQYF
>-|TRBV7-9|TRBJ2-7
TGTGCCAGCAGCCCACGGACCCCATCCTACGAGCAGTACTTC
CASSPRTPSYEQYF
>-|TRBV7-2|TRBJ1-5
TGTGCCAGCAGCTTTGACGGGTTAATTTTCCAGCCCCAGCATTTT
CASSFDGLIFQPQHF
>TRBD1|TRBV16|TRBJ2-1
TGTGCCAGCAGCCAATCGTTGGGGGGAGACAGGGGTAAGAATGAGCAGTTCTTC
CASSQSLGGDRGKNEQFF
>-|TRBV6-5|TRBJ1-1
TGTGCCAGCAGTTACTCAGTGGGCACTGAAGCTTTCTTT
CASSYSVGTEAFF
>-|TRBV7-8|TRBJ2-7
TGTGCCAGCAGCTTAGTTGGATACGAGCAGTACTTC
CASSLVGYEQYF
>-|TRBV7-2|TRBJ2-2
TGTGCCAGCAGCTCCAGGGTGTGGGCCGGGGAGCTGTTTTTT
CASSSRVWAGELFF
>-|TRBV10-2|TRBJ1-2
TGCGCCAGCAGTGAGTCGATAACCCCGGGACACCACTATGGCTACACCTTC
CASSESITPGHHYGYTF
>-|TRBV4-1|TRBJ2-3
TGCGCCAGCAGCCTACCCACTAGGCCAGATACGCAGTATTTT
CASSLPTRPDTQYF
>TRBD1|TRBV29-1|TRBJ1-4
TGCAGCGGGACAGGAGCCTCTAATGAAAAACTGTTTTTT
CSGTGASNEKLFF
>-|TRBV6-5|TRBJ2-1
TGTGCCAGCAGGTACTCCCTCGACAATGAGCAGTTCTTC
CASRYSLDNEQFF
>TRBD2|TRBV7-9|TRBJ2-7
TGTGCCAGCAGCCAAGAACTAGCGGGGGGCTACGAGCAGTACTTC
CASSQELAGGYEQYF
>-|TRBV7-9|TRBJ1-2
TGTGCCAGCAGCCCCCAAATCTCCTATGGCTACACCTTC
CASSPQISYGYTF
>-|TRBV27|TRBJ2-1
TGTGCCAGCAGTTTATCAGTCGGCTACAATGAGCAGTTCTTC
CASSLSVGYNEQFF